A single TCR beta chain is shown here with its context. This specimen belongs to a study of shared clonotypes between healthy human individuals. Terminally differentiated effector memory CD45RA+ cells were left out of the naive CD8 fraction, which was CD45RO-negative and positively selected for CCR7. Original handling: Owing to the provision of junction-only sequences devoid of quality scores by immunoSEQ, filtering differed. Produced via immunoSEQ multiplex PCR; TCRdb's table is partial and in-frame only. V and J calls and clone size come straight from that table; D and trimming were deduced from the DNA. The sample yields about 650,000 clones, nearly 97% seen once. The sample comprised naive CD8+ T cells sorted from blood. The TCR comes from a woman in her 30s in good health.

The CDR3: CASSHPAGGVYEQYF. The CDR3 bases are TGCGCCAGCAGCCACCCGGCGGGAGGAGTGTACGAGCAGTACTTC. This chain connects TRBV4-1 to TRBJ2-7; 8 bases are a match to TRBD2. V lost 3 bases, J lost 4 bases, and 8 bases stayed unmatched. Per germline, CDR1 MGHRA and CDR2 YSYEKL. The CDR3 spans 15 residues.